This entry features one T cell receptor beta chain sequence. Antigen: not known. V gave up 3 bases and J gave up 3 bases, with 14 bases separating them. CDR3 length: 15 residues. Germline values: CDR1 MGHDK, CDR2 SYGVNS. The data are from a study of beta chain features in type 1 diabetes. Regarding the study as a whole: The question left open here concerned HLA type influencing TCRB rearrangement. PCR, the amplification step, might favor shorter templates, equally in patients and controls. Type 1 diabetes patients had moderately but significantly shorter TCRB CDR3s in all four CD4+ subsets.

cDNA synthesis used the whole RNA isolate, giving expressed TCRB sequences. The method was immunoSEQ multiplex PCR; TCRdb's version includes in-frame clones alone and lacks a portion of them. The table lists hundreds of thousands of clones, roughly 12% of them singletons. Cell sorting via CD45RO/CCR7/CD25/CD127/CD95/CD27 was performed to obtain CD4+ naive, central memory, regulatory and stem cell-like memory cells. Over 95% purity was reached by all sorted populations. The chain uses TRBV25-1 and TRBJ1-1, with unresolved D. Input material: naive CD4+ T cells from blood. The source of this sequence is a man between 18 and 35 years old with type 1 diabetes. CDR3 in amino acids: CASSDLGRADTEAFF. CDR3 DNA: TGTGCCAGCAGTGATCTAGGACGAGCAGACACTGAAGCTTTCTTT.